One T cell receptor (beta chain) is described in this entry. Its antigen remains unidentified. PCR used 60 Vbeta primers and 13 Jbeta primers. The method was immunoSEQ multiplex PCR; TCRdb's version includes in-frame clones alone and lacks a portion of them. The sample lists some 140,000 clones, 79% seen once, with approximately 0.97% in the top ten. The CDR3 is 13 amino acids. The germline CDR1 and CDR2 sequences are SGDLS and YYNGEE. With 4 bases clipped from V and 8 bases from J, the junction kept 7 bases outside the gene matches. These data are taken from a study of cytomegalovirus exposure and HLA in healthy donors. Findings of the study overall: Later analysis suggested most CMV-associated TCR beta chains were HLA-restricted. Across donors, sequencing depth was assumed by presence/absence analyses to be roughly uniform. When analyzed later, a missense DCLRE1C variant was found to be linked to TCR beta V- and J-gene trimming. The study had only CMV serostatus as immune exposure information.

The chain is built from TRBV9 and TRBJ1-2; 8 bases are shared with TRBD1. Specimen: PBMCs. The sequence derives from a young man in good health and CMV-seronegative. The CDR3 sequence is CASSPSGGDGYTF. CDR3 DNA sequence: TGTGCCAGCAGCCCATCAGGGGGCGACGGCTACACCTTC.